This T cell receptor beta chain comes out of a study of cytomegalovirus exposure and HLA in healthy donors. PCR used 60 Vbeta primers and 13 Jbeta primers. Sequenced by immunoSEQ multiplex PCR; TCRdb stores in-frame clones only, minus some. The repertoire holds 140,000 to 150,000 clones, with about 84% as singletons. This clonotype was sampled from a male donor in good health and CMV-seronegative. Sequenced input: PBMCs.

CDR3 region: CATSRDYGLSPRSGASYEQYF. The CDR3 region has the DNA TGTGCCACCAGCAGAGATTACGGACTATCGCCCCGATCCGGTGCCTCCTACGAGCAGTACTTC. V gene TRBV15 combines with J gene TRBJ2-7, with TRBD2 as a possible D gene (6 bases). Germline assignment: CDR1 LNHNV and CDR2 YYDKDF (reference sequence). The CDR3 extends over 21 amino acids. Between the trimmed V and J ends, which lost 0 bases and 0 bases, there was a span of 27 bases. The variable domain in full, with the rest retrieved from reference TRBV15 and TRBJ2-7, is DAMVIQNPRYQVTQFGKPVTLSCSQTLNHNVMYWYQQKSSQAPKLLFHYYDKDFNNEADTPDNFQSRRPNTSFCFLDIRSPGLGDTAMYLCATSRDYGLSPRSGASYEQYFGPGTRLTVT.